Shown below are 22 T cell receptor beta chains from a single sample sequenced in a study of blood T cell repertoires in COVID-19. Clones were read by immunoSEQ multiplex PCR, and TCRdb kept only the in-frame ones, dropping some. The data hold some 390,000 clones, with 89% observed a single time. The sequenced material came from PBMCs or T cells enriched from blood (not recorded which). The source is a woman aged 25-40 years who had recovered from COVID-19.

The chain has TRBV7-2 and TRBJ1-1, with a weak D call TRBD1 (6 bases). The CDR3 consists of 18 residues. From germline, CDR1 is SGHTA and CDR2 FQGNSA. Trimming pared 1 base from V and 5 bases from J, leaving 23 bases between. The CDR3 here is CASSLDRGASGYLTEAFF. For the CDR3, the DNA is TGTGCCAGCAGCTTAGATCGGGGGGCGTCCGGGTATTTGACTGAAGCTTTCTTT.

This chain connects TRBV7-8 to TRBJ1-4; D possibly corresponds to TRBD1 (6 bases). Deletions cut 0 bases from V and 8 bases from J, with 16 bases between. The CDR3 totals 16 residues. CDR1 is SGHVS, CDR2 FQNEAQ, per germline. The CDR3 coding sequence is TGTGCCAGCAGCTTAGCTTGGGGGGGCGCAGGAGAAAAACTGTTTTTT. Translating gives CASSLAWGGAGEKLFF.

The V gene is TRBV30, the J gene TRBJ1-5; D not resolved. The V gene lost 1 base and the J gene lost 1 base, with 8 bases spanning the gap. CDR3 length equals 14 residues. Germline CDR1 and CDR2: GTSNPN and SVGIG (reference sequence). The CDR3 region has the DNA TGTGCCTGGAGTGGGAGACGGAGCAATCAGCCCCAGCATTTT. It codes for CAWSGRRSNQPQHF.

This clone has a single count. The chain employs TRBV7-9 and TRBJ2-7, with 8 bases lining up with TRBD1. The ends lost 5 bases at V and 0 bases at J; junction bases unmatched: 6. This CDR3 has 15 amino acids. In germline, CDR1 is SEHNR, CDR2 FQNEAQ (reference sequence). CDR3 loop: CASSGRQGSSYEQYF. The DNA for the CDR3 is TGTGCCAGCAGCGGAAGACAGGGGAGCTCCTACGAGCAGTACTTC.

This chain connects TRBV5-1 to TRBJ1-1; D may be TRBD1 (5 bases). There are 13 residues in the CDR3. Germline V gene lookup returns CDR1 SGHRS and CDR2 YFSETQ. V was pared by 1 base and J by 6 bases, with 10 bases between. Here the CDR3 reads CASSLTTGAEAFF. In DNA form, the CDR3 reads TGCGCCAGCAGCTTGACCACAGGAGCTGAAGCTTTCTTT.

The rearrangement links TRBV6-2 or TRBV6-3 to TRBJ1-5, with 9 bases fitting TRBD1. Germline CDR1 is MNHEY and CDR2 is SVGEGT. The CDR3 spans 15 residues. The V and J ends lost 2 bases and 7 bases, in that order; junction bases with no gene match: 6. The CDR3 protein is CASSYGTGGAQPQHF. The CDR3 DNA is TGTGCCAGCAGTTACGGCACAGGGGGCGCCCAGCCCCAGCATTTT.

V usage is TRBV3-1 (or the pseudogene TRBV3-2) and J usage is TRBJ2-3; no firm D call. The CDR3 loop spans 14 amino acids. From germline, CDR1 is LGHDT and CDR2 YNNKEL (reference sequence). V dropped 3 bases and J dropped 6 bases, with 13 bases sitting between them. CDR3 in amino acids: CASSQRTYGDTQYF. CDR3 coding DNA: TGTGCCAGCAGCCAGCGAACTTACGGTGATACGCAGTATTTT.

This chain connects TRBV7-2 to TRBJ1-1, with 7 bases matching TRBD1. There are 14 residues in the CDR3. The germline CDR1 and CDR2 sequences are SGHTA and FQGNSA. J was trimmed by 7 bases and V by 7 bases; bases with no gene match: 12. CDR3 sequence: CASNQWSGQDEAFF. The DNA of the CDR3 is TGTGCCAGCAACCAATGGTCAGGACAGGATGAAGCTTTCTTT.

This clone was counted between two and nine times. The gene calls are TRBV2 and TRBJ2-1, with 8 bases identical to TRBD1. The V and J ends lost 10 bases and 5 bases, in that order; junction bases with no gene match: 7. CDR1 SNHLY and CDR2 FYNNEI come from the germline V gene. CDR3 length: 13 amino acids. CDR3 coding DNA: TGTGCCACCCGCGGCAGGGGGCACAATGAGCAGTTCTTC. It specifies CATRGRGHNEQFF. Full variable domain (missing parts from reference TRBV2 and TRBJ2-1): EPEVTQTPSHQVTQMGQEVILRCVPISNHLYFYWYRQILGQKVEFLVSFYNNEISEKSEIFDDQFSVERPDGSNFTLKIRSTKLEDSAMYFCATRGRGHNEQFFGPGTRLTVL.

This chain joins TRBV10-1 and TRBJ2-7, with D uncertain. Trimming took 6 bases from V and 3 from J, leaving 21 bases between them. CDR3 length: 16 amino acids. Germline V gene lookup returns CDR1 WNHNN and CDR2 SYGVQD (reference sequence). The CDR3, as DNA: TGCGCCAGCAGGAAGGCGGTCCTCTGGATCTTCTACGAGCAGTACTTC. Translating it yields CASRKAVLWIFYEQYF.

The CDR3 loop is CASFSGAEAFF. Written as DNA, the CDR3 is TGTGCCAGTTTTTCAGGGGCTGAAGCTTTCTTT. V gene TRBV19 combines with J gene TRBJ1-1; perhaps TRBD1 as D (6 bases). The length of the CDR3 is 11 residues. V shed 8 bases and J shed 6 bases, with 10 bases lying between them. Germline V gene lookup returns CDR1 LNHDA and CDR2 SQIVND (reference sequence). Full variable domain (missing parts from reference TRBV19 and TRBJ1-1): DGGITQSPKYLFRKEGQNVTLSCEQNLNHDAMYWYRQDPGQGLRLIYYSQIVNDFQKGDIAEGYSVSREKKESFPLTVTSAQKNPTAFYLCASFSGAEAFFGQGTRLTVV.

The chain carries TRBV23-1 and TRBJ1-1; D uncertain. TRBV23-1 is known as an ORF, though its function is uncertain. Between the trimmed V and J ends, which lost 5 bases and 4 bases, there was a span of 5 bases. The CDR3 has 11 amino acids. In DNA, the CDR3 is TGCGCCAGCAGTGGGAGCACTGAAGCTTTCTTT. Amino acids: CASSGSTEAFF.

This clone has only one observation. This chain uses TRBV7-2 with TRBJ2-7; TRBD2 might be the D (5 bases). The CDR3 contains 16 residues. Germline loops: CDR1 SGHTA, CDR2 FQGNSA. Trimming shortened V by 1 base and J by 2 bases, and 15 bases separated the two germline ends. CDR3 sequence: CASSLVGGLVTYEQYF. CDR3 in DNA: TGTGCCAGCAGCTTAGTAGGCGGGTTAGTGACCTACGAGCAGTACTTC.

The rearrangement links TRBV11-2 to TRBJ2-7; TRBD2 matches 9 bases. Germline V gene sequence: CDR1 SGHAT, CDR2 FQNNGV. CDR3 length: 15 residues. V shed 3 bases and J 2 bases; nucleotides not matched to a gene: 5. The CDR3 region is CASSFGTSRTYEQYF. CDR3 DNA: TGTGCCAGCAGCTTCGGGACTAGCAGAACCTACGAGCAGTACTTC.

CDR3 region: CASSQLGLAPNEQFF. As DNA, the CDR3 is TGCGCCAGCAGCCAACTCGGACTAGCCCCCAATGAGCAGTTCTTC. The rearrangement joins TRBV4-1 to TRBJ2-1; 8 bases match TRBD2. CDR1 MGHRA and CDR2 YSYEKL come from the germline V gene. The CDR3 contains 15 residues. Trimming at V came to 2 bases and at J to 6 bases, leaving 6 bases not matched to a gene.

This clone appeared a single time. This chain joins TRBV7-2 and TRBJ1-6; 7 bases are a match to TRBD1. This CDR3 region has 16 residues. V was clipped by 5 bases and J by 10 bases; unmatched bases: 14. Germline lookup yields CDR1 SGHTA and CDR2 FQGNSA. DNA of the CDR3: TGTGCCAGCAGCCAGGGACAGACCTCTATAAGCTCACCCCTCCACTTT. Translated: CASSQGQTSISSPLHF.

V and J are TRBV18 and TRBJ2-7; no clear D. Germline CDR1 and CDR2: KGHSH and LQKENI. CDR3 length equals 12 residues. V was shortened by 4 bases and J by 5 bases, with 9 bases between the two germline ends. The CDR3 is CASSLISHEQYF. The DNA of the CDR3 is TGTGCCAGCTCACTGATAAGCCACGAGCAGTACTTC.

The CDR3 nucleotides read TGTGCCAGTAGGGCCCGAGGGGGCAGCGTACTTAATCAGCCCCAGCATTTT. This gives the protein CASRARGGSVLNQPQHF. This chain uses TRBV19 with TRBJ1-5; 7 positions match TRBD1. The germline V gene encodes CDR1 LNHDA and CDR2 SQIVND (reference sequence). V lost 6 bases to trimming and J lost 4 bases; unmatched junction nucleotides: 15. The CDR3 runs 17 residues.

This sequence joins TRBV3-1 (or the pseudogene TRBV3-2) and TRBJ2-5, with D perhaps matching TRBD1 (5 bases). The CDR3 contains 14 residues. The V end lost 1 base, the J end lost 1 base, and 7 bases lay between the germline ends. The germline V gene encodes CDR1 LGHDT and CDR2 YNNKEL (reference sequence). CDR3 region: CASSQGQSQETQYF. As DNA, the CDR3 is TGTGCCAGCAGCCAAGGACAGAGCCAAGAGACCCAGTACTTC.

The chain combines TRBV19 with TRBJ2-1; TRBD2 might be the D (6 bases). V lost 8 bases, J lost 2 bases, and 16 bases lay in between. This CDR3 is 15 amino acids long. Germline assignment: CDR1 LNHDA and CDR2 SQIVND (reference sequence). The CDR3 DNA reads TGTGCCAGTTCTAGGGGTAGCGGCCCCTACAATGAGCAGTTCTTC. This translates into CASSRGSGPYNEQFF.

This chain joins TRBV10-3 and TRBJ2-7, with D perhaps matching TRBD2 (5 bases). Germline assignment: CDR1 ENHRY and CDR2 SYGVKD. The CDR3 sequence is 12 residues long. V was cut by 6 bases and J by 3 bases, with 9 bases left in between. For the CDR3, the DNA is TGTGCCATCAGGAGCCGGGACTACGAGCAGTACTTC. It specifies CAIRSRDYEQYF.

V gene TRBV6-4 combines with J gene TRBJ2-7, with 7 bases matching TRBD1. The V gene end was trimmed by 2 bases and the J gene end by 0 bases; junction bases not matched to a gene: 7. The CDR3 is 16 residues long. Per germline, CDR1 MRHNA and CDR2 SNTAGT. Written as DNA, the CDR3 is TGTGCCAGCAGTGACCGGGGACAGCGTAGCTCCTACGAGCAGTACTTC. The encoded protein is CASSDRGQRSSYEQYF.